This TCR beta chain was documented in a study of blood T cell repertoires in COVID-19 (dated by TCRdb to about 2020). For the study in its entirety: The collaborator samples originated in the United States, Italy and Spain and spanned the acute and convalescent phases of COVID-19. A de-identified subject ID, COVID-19 status, age in years and sex were almost always included in the sample metadata. Samples were obtained from the ongoing ImmuneRACE study (first 160 participants) and from over 1,000 subjects provided by 6 global collaborators. Where available, HLA class I and class II types were taken from metadata supplied by the sample provider and were not determined by assay-based typing. The repertoires were made available in a free public database intended to serve as a resource for research on the immune response to SARS-CoV-2. The material from the prospective study consisted of cDNA or gDNA derived from T cells, B-cell-depleted T cells, or PBMCs. Deeply sampled blood TCRbeta repertoires from subjects exposed to, actively infected with, or recovered from COVID-19 were included in the dataset.

The V and J ends are trimmed by 3 bases and 4 bases, leaving 21 bases between them. Via the germline V gene, CDR1 is LGHNA and CDR2 YNFKEQ. From the cysteine up to the phenylalanine, the CDR3 has a length of 17 residues. The retained sequence is limited to the CDR3, 51 bases, with the frame set at the first base. Each collaborating institution followed its own protocols to collect whole blood in K2EDTA tubes. Collaborator samples were shipped for TCRbeta analysis as frozen whole blood, isolated PBMCs, or DNA extracted from either sample type. The paper as a whole reports these results and caveats: The quantity of clinical and demographic metadata differed by source and by participant and was supplied without curation.

TCRbeta CDR3 regions were amplified from genomic DNA using the immunoSEQ Assay, a bias-controlled multiplex PCR. In the source study's methods: Nucleated cell counts per sample were estimated from amplification of reference gene primers within the assay. To quantify the absolute abundance of each unique TCRbeta CDR3 rearrangement, sequence reads were collapsed and filtered. Productive Simpson clonality was computed per sample as the square root of Simpson's diversity index over productive rearrangements. Entries here come from immuneACCESS through TCRdb and include only in-frame sequences with V and J called. Some clones fail to appear in such tables; in the studies checked, an unresolved V gene covers under half of the shortfall, and the cause of the remainder is unknown. For V, J and clone size, that table is used; D and trimming come from the DNA. Counted in this sample were about 33,000 clones; around 88% of them appeared once. 6.3% of the sample is in the top ten clones.

Note on this clone: No antigen is known for it. Base qualities are not recorded, but no much larger clone differs from it by a single base.

The clonotype comes from a human donor in a cohort sampled during active COVID-19. The sample taken for sequencing was peripheral blood. Rearrangement joined TRBV4-2 to TRBJ1-2, and the D gene may be TRBD1, 6 bases matching. The DNA sequence is given as TGTGCCAGCAGCCAGGCCCTTTCAGGGGAGATGAGCTATGGCTACACCTTC. Protein translation: CASSQALSGEMSYGYTF.